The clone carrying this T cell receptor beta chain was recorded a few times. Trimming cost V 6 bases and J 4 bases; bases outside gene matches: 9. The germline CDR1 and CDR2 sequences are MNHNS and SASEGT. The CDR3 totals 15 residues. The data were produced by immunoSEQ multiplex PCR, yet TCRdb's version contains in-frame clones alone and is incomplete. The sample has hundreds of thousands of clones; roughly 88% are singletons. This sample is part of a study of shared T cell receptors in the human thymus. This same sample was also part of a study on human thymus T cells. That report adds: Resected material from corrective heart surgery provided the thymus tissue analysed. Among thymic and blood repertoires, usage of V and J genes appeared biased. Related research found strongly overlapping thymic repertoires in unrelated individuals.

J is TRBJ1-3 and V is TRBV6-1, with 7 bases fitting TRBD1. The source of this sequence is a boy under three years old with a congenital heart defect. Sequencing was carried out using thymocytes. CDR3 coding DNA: TGTGCCAGCAGCGATTTCACAGGGGACGGAAACACCATATATTTT. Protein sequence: CASSDFTGDGNTIYF.